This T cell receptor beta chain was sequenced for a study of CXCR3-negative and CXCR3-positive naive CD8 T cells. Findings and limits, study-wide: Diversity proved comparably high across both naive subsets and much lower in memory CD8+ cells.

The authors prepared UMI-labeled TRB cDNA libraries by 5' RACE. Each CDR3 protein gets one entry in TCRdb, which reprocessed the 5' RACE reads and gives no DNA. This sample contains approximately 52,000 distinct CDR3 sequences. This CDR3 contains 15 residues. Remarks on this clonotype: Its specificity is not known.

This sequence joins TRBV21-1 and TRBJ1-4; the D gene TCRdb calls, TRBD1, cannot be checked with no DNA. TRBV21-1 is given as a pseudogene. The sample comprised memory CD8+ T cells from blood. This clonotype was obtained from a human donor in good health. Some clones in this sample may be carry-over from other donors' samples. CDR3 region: CASSKVSRVGEKLFF.